The 19 T cell receptor beta chains given below trace back to one sample, sequenced in a study of beta chain features in type 1 diabetes. Their antigens are not known. Study results and limitations: In every one of the four CD4+ subsets, TCRB CDR3s were moderately but significantly shorter in Type 1 diabetes patients.

Isolated RNA was reverse transcribed in full, so expressed TCRB transcripts were sequenced. Sequenced by immunoSEQ multiplex PCR; TCRdb stores in-frame clones only, minus some. The profile covers under 850,000 clones, with about an eighth appearing a single time and approximately 0.021% taken by the ten largest. Sequencing was done on a sample of naive CD4+ T cells from blood. These receptors all come from a man aged 18 to 29 with type 1 diabetes.

This clone was recorded a few times. This sequence joins TRBV6-1 and TRBJ1-2; no reliable D call. CDR1 and CDR2 (germline): MNHNS, SASEGT. The CDR3 length is 11 residues. V was shortened by 4 bases and J by 8 bases, with 8 bases between the two germline ends. CDR3 in amino acids: CASSGSRGYTF. In DNA form, the CDR3 reads TGTGCCAGCAGTGGCTCGCGGGGCTACACCTTC.

This clone was detected a few times. This chain links TRBV14 with TRBJ2-7; D is ambiguous. V lost 3 bases and J lost 7, with 13 bases in between. The CDR3 extends over 13 amino acids. CDR1 is SGHDN and CDR2 is FVKESK in the germline V gene. The CDR3 sequence: CASSQGLVGEQYF. As DNA, the CDR3 is TGTGCCAGCAGCCAGGGCCTAGTAGGGGAGCAGTACTTC.

The chain has TRBV5-1 and TRBJ2-3; D gene unclear. The CDR3 extends over 15 amino acids. Germline-derived CDR1 and CDR2 are SGHRS and YFSETQ. V lost 1 base to trimming and J lost 0 bases, with 9 bases between them. The CDR3 protein is CASSLFGPSTDTQYF. The CDR3 region has the DNA TGCGCCAGCAGCTTGTTTGGACCTAGCACAGATACGCAGTATTTT.

The chain has TRBV12-5 and TRBJ1-2; no clear D. The CDR3 contains 12 residues. The V gene lost 3 bases and the J gene lost 3 bases, with 5 bases spanning the gap. Germline V lookup: CDR1 LGHNT, CDR2 FRNRAP. The CDR3 nucleotides read TGTGCTAGTGGTTTTTCGGACTATGGCTACACCTTC. Its translation: CASGFSDYGYTF.

This clone has just a few counts. This chain uses TRBV7-2 with TRBJ1-1, with D unclear. Looked up from germline, CDR1 is SGHTA and CDR2 is FQGNSA. The CDR3 extends over 13 amino acids. V gave up 8 bases and J gave up 0 bases, with 10 bases separating them. This chain's CDR3 is CASGEGMNTEAFF. CDR3 bases: TGTGCCAGCGGGGAGGGCATGAACACTGAAGCTTTCTTT.

The CDR3 region has the DNA TGTGCCAGCACTAGCGGGGACTACGAGCAGTACTTC. As protein: CASTSGDYEQYF. The chain employs TRBV2 and TRBJ2-7, with 9 bases identical to TRBD2. The J segment lost 3 bases and the V segment lost 7 bases, leaving 1 base of the junction unmatched. CDR1 SNHLY and CDR2 FYNNEI come from the germline V gene. The CDR3 extends over 12 amino acids.

The table lists this clone with a few counts. This chain joins TRBV9 and TRBJ1-2, with TRBD1 matching over 7 bases. Trimming at V came to 4 bases and at J to 1 base, leaving 10 bases not matched to a gene. Per germline, CDR1 SGDLS and CDR2 YYNGEE. CDR3 length equals 16 residues. The CDR3, as DNA: TGTGCCAGCAGCCTCGGGACAGCAACTATTAACTATGGCTACACCTTC. This translates into CASSLGTATINYGYTF.

CDR3 sequence (DNA): TGTGCCAGCCCGAGAAGGGGGACCGGCAACAATGAGCAGTTCTTC. Protein sequence: CASPRRGTGNNEQFF. This rearrangement joins TRBV4-2 to TRBJ2-1, with D possibly being TRBD1 (6 bases). V was trimmed by 8 bases and J by 5 bases, leaving 19 bases between them. The length of the CDR3 is 15 residues. Germline V CDR1 and CDR2: LGHNA, YNFKEQ.

The genes are TRBV14 and TRBJ1-2; D gene ambiguous. Trimming pared 0 bases from V and 7 bases from J, leaving 12 bases between. This CDR3 contains 14 residues. Germline V gives CDR1 SGHDN, CDR2 FVKESK. CDR3 region: CASSQDLGTSGYTF. The CDR3 DNA is TGTGCCAGCAGCCAAGACCTCGGCACTAGTGGCTACACCTTC. The entire variable domain, with the rest obtained from reference TRBV14 and TRBJ1-2, is as follows: EAGVTQFPSHSVIEKGQTVTLRCDPISGHDNLYWYRRVMGKEIKFLLHFVKESKQDESGMPNNRFLAERTGGTYSTLKVQPAELEDSGVYFCASSQDLGTSGYTFGSGTRLTVV.

The chain combines TRBV30 with TRBJ2-2; D possibly corresponds to TRBD1 (5 bases). Germline CDR1 and CDR2: GTSNPN and SVGIG (reference sequence). V dropped 0 bases and J dropped 8 bases, with 13 bases sitting between them. CDR3 size: 14 residues. The chain's CDR3 is CAWSVRPPGGELFF. The CDR3 bases are TGTGCCTGGAGTGTGCGACCTCCAGGGGGGGAGCTGTTTTTT.

This clone was counted between two and nine times. This rearrangement joins TRBV6-5 to TRBJ2-5, with D perhaps TRBD1 (5 bases). Germline values: CDR1 MNHEY, CDR2 SVGAGI. The CDR3 is 14 residues long. The ends were cut back, 0 bases at V and 7 bases at J, with 12 bases in the middle. CDR3 sequence (DNA): TGTGCCAGCAGTTACTCGAGGCAGGGCGGGACCCAGTACTTC. Translated: CASSYSRQGGTQYF.

In regard to this clone: The same CDR3 can be traced to other DNA sequences in this sample. The rearrangement joins TRBV5-1 to TRBJ1-2; no clear D. Trimming pared 0 bases from V and 8 bases from J, leaving 11 bases between. There are 13 residues in the CDR3. Germline V gene lookup returns CDR1 SGHRS and CDR2 YFSETQ. The CDR3: CASSLGQTYGYTF. CDR3 DNA: TGCGCCAGCAGCTTGGGGCAGACGTACGGCTACACCTTC.

CDR3 in amino acids: CASGAQGQGIIDTQYF. The CDR3 coding sequence is TGTGCCAGCGGAGCCCAGGGACAGGGAATAATAGATACGCAGTATTTT. The V call is TRBV2, the J call TRBJ2-3, with 9 bases matching TRBD1. The CDR3 is 16 amino acids. With V trimmed by 8 bases and J by 5 bases, 14 bases remained unmatched. Germline loops: CDR1 SNHLY, CDR2 FYNNEI.

This clone was counted only a few times. The chain joins TRBV30 to TRBJ1-1, with no clear D. Per the germline V gene, CDR1 is GTSNPN and CDR2 is SVGIG (reference sequence). The CDR3 covers 15 residues. V was shortened by 2 bases and J by 3 bases, with 16 bases between the two germline ends. Here the CDR3 DNA reads TGTGCCTGGAGTATACCTGGGCTCCGTCACACTGAAGCTTTCTTT. Amino acid sequence: CAWSIPGLRHTEAFF.

The rearrangement links TRBV7-9 to TRBJ1-1; the match to TRBD1 covers 8 bases. This CDR3 contains 14 residues. The V and J ends lost 4 bases and 5 bases, in that order; junction bases with no gene match: 6. In germline, CDR1 is SEHNR, CDR2 FQNEAQ (reference sequence). In nucleotides, the CDR3 is TGTGCCAGCAGCTCCCGGGACAGGAGTACTGAAGCTTTCTTT. Residues: CASSSRDRSTEAFF.

V gene TRBV5-4 combines with J gene TRBJ2-1, with D perhaps TRBD1 (6 bases). V was clipped by 0 bases and J by 10 bases, with 17 bases between them. Germline V gene lookup returns CDR1 SGHNT and CDR2 YYREEE (reference sequence). This CDR3 region has 15 residues. The CDR3 bases are TGTGCCAGCAGCTTGGCGGCAGGGGCTCTCGTGGAGCAGTTCTTC. Encoded protein: CASSLAAGALVEQFF.

This clone was counted a few times. J is TRBJ2-1 and V is TRBV5-6; D might be TRBD2 (5 bases). CDR1 is SGHDT and CDR2 is YYEEEE in the germline V gene. With 6 bases removed from V and 7 bases from J, the gap between germline ends came to 14 bases. The CDR3 is made up of 13 amino acids. The CDR3 bases are TGTGCCAGCAAGCCTCGAGGGAAAAATGAGCAGTTCTTC. Residues: CASKPRGKNEQFF.

J is TRBJ2-5 and V is TRBV7-3; 9 nucleotides align to TRBD2. Germline V gives CDR1 SGHTA, CDR2 FQGTGA. Germline trimming cut 0 bases from V and 4 bases from J; bases unmatched to any gene: 3. The CDR3 runs 15 residues. DNA for the CDR3: TGTGCCAGCAGCTTAACACAAGCGGGGGGAGAGACCCAGTACTTC. Protein sequence: CASSLTQAGGETQYF.

The chain combines TRBV4-1 with TRBJ2-7; unclear D gene. Germline V lookup: CDR1 MGHRA, CDR2 YSYEKL. This CDR3 is 14 amino acids long. Deletions cut 4 bases from V and 7 bases from J, with 17 bases between. The CDR3 region has the DNA TGCGCCAGCAGCCTCTCCCTGCGCCAGGAAGAGCAGTACTTC. Its translation is CASSLSLRQEEQYF.